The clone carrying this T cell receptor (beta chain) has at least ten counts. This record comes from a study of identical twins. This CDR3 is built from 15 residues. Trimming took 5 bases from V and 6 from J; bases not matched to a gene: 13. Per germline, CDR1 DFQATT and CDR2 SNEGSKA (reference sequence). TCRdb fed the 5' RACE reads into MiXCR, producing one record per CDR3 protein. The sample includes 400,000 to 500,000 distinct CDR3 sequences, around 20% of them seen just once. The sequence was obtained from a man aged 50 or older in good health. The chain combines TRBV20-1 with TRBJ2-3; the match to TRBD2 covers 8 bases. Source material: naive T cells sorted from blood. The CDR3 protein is CSAVAGPPLLDTQYF. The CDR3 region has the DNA TGCAGTGCTGTAGCGGGACCGCCTTTACTTGATACGCAGTATTTT.